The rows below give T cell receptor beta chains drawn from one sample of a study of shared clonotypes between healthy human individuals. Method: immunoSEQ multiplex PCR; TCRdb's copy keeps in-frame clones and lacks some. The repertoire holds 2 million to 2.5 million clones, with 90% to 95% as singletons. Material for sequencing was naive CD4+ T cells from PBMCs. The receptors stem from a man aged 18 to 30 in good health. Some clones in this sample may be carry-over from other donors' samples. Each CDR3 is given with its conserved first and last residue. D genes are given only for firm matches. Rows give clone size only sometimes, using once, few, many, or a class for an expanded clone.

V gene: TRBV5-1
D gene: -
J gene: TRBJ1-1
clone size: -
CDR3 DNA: TGCGCCAGCAGCTTGGGGGGGTCGGTCGAACTCACTGAAGCTTTCTTT
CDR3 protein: CASSLGGSVELTEAFF

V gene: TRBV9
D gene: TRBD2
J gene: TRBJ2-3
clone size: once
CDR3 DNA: TGTGCCAGCAGCGCACGGCAAACTAGCGCGAGCACAGATACGCAGTATTTT
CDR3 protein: CASSARQTSASTDTQYF

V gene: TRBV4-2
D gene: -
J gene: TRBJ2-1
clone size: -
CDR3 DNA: TGTGCCAGCAGCCAAGATGAGCGGTTCAGTTTATACCACCCCACTGGCAATGAGCAGTTCTTC
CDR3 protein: CASSQDERFSLYHPTGNEQFF

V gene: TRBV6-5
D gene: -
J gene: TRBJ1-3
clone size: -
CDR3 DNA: TGTGCCAGCAGTGGGACACGGTCTGGAAACACCATATATTTT
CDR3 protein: CASSGTRSGNTIYF

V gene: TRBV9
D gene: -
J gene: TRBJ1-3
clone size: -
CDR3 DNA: TGTGCCAGCAGCGTAGAGGGGTACTCTGGAAACACCATATATTTT
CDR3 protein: CASSVEGYSGNTIYF

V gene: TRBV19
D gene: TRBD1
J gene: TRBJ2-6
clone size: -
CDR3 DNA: TGTGCCAGTAGTCCGGGACAGGCGGGTGGGGCCAACGTCCTGACTTTC
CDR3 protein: CASSPGQAGGANVLTF

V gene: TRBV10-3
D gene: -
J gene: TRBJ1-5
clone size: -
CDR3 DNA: TGTGCCATCAGCGGGACCGCGACCGCCAATCAGCCCCAGCATTTT
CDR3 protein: CAISGTATANQPQHF

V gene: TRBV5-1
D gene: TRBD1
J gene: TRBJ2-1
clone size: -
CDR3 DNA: TGCGCCAGCAGCCCAGGGACAGGGAGCCCCTACAATGAGCAGTTCTTC
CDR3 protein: CASSPGTGSPYNEQFF

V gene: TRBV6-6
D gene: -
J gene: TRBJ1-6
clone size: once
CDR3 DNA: TGTGCCAGCAGTTATTCGAGAGAGATAGTCCACTTT
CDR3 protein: CASSYSREIVHF

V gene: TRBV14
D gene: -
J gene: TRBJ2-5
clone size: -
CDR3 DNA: TGTGCCAGCAGCCAAGGGGTCCAAGAGACCCAGTACTTC
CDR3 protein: CASSQGVQETQYF

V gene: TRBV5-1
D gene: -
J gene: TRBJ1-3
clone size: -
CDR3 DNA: TGCGCCAGCAGGGGTAGTTTTGCTGGAAACACCATATATTTT
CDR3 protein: CASRGSFAGNTIYF

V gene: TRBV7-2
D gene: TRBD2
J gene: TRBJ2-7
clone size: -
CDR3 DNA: TGTGCCAGCAGCTTAGTACCTGGGGGGGGCTACGAGCAGTACTTC
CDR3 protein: CASSLVPGGGYEQYF

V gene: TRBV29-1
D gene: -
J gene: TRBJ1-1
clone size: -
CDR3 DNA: TGCAGCGCAACAAACCCTGACAACCCGAACACTGAAGCTTTCTTT
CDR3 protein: CSATNPDNPNTEAFF

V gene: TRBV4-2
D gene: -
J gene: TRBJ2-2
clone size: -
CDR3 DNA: TGTGCCAGCAGCCAAGTGGGGTTGGCACCGACCGGGGAGCTGTTTTTT
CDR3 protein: CASSQVGLAPTGELFF

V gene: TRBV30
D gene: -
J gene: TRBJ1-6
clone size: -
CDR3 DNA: TGTGCCTGGAGTGTAGAGATCACGGAAAATTCACCCCTCCACTTT
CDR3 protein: CAWSVEITENSPLHF

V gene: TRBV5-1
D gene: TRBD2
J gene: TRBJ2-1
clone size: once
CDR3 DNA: TGCGCCAGCAGCTTGGCCGGGACTAGCGGGAACTACAATGAGCAGTTCTTC
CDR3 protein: CASSLAGTSGNYNEQFF

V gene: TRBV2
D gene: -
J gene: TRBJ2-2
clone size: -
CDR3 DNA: TGTGCCAGCAGTCCGATTGGGGGGTCCACGAACACCGGGGAGCTGTTTTTT
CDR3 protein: CASSPIGGSTNTGELFF

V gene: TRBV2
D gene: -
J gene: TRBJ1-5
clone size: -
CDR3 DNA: TGTGCCAGCAGTGCTAGGAGTCAGCCCCAGCATTTT
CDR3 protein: CASSARSQPQHF

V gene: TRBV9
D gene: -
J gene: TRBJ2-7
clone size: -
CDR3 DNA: TGTGCCAGCAGACTCTCAGCCCTCCCCTACGAGCAGTACTTC
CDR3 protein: CASRLSALPYEQYF

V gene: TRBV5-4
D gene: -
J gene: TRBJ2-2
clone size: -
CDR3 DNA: TGTGCCAGCAGCACGTACTCCGGGGAGCTGTTTTTT
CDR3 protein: CASSTYSGELFF

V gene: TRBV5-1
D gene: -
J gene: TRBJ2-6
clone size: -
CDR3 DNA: TGCGCCAGCAGCGTTTCCGGGGCCTCTGGGGCCAACGTCCTGACTTTC
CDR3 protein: CASSVSGASGANVLTF

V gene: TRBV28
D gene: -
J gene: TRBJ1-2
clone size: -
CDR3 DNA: TGTGCCAGCAGTCCCGGGCCGATGATCTATGGCTACACCTTC
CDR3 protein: CASSPGPMIYGYTF

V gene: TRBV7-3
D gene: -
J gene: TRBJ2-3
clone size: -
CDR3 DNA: TGTGCCAGCAGCCAAGGGGGGACTGATGGGGATACGCAGTATTTT
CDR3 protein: CASSQGGTDGDTQYF

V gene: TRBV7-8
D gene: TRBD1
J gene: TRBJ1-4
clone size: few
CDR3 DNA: TGTGCCAGCAGCTTCAAGACAGGGCATAAGCTGTTTTTT
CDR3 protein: CASSFKTGHKLFF

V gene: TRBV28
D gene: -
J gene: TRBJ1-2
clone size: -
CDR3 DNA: TGTGCCAGCGGAGTGAACTATGGCTACACCTTC
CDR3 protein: CASGVNYGYTF

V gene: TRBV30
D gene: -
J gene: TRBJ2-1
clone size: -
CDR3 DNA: TGTGCCTGGACTTACGACTCCAATGAGCAGTTCTTC
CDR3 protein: CAWTYDSNEQFF

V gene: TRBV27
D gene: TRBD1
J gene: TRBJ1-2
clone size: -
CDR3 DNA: TGTGCCAGCACCTCGGGACAGGGGACCTTGGGGGTGGGGGGCTACACCTTC
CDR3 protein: CASTSGQGTLGVGGYTF

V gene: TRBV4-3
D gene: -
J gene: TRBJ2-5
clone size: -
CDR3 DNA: TGCGCCAGCAGCCAAGAAGGCGGCAGGGGAGAGACCCAGTACTTC
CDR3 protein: CASSQEGGRGETQYF

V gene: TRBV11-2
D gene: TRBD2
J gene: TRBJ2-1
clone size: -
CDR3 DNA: TGTGCCAGCAGCTTAGTATCCGGTAGCGGGAGGGCCTTAGTCTTC
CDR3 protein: CASSLVSGSGRALVF

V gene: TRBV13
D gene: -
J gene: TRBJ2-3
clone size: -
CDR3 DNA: TGTGCCAGCAGCCCGGGTCTCAGCACAGATACGCAGTATTTT
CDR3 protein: CASSPGLSTDTQYF

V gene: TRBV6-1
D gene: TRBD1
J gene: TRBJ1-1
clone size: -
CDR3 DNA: TGTGCCAGCAGTGAGACAGGGGGCGCGTCAGCTTTCTTT
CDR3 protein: CASSETGGASAFF

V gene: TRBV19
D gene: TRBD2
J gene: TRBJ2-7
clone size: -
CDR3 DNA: TGTGCCAGTAGTATGGTGGCGGGAGGGCCCTACGAGCAGTACTTC
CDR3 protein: CASSMVAGGPYEQYF

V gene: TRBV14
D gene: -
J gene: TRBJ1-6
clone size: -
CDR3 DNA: TGTGCCAGCAGCCAAGATCTAGGGATTCGTTCACCCCTCCACTTT
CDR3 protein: CASSQDLGIRSPLHF

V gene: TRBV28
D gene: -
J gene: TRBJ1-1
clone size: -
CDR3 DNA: TGTGCCAGCAGCCCTGGCCTGGGGCGGACGAACACTGAAGCTTTCTTT
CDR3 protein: CASSPGLGRTNTEAFF

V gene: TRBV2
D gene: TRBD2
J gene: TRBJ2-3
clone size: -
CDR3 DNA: TGTGCCAGCAGTGTAAAACGGGACTATTGGTCTGATACGCAGTATTTT
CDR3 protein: CASSVKRDYWSDTQYF

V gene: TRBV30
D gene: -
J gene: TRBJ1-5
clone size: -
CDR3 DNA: TGTGCCTGGAGTGTACGGGGGATCCTGGGGAGACAGCCCCAGCATTTT
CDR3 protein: CAWSVRGILGRQPQHF

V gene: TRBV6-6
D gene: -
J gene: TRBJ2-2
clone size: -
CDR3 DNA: TGTGCCGGCAGGAATACTGGGGCCACCGGGGAGCTGTTTTTT
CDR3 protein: CAGRNTGATGELFF

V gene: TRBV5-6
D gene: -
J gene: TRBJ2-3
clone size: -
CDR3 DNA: TGTGCCAGCAGCTTGGGAGTACCCCCAGATACGCAGTATTTT
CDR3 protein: CASSLGVPPDTQYF

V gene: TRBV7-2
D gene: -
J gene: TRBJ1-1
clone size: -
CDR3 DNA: TGTGCCAGCAGCTCGGGCCCAACAGGGTTAACTTTCTTT
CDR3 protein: CASSSGPTGLTFF

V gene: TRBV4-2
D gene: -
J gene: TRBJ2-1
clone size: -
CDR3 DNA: TGTGCCAGCAGCCAAGTTGGCGGGATGGCCTACAATGAGCAGTTCTTC
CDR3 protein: CASSQVGGMAYNEQFF

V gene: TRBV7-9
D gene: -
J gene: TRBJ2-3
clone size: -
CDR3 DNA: TGTGCCAGCAGCTGGGTCCAGAAAAACACAGATACGCAGTATTTT
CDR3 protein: CASSWVQKNTDTQYF

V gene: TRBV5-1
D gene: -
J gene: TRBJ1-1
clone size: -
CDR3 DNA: TGCGCCAGCAGCTTGGTTGAGCCAAAGGAGACTGAAGCTTTCTTT
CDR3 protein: CASSLVEPKETEAFF

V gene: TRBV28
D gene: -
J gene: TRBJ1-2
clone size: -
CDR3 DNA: TGTGCCAGCATGAGTTTGCCAACAGGTACTTATGGCTACACCTTC
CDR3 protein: CASMSLPTGTYGYTF

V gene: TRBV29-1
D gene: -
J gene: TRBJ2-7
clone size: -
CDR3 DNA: TGCAGCGTTCTGACCGGACCGCTGCGGGACTCCTACGAGCAGTACTTC
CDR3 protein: CSVLTGPLRDSYEQYF

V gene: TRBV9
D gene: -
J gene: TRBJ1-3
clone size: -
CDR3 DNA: TGTGCCAGCAGCGCTGGACCCCCCGCCTCTGGAAACACCATATATTTT
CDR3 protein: CASSAGPPASGNTIYF

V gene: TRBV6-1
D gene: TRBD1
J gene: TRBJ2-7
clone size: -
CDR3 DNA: TGTGCCAGCAGTGAAGGAGTCTGGGGGACAGGGTTCTCCTACGAGCAGTACTTC
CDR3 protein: CASSEGVWGTGFSYEQYF

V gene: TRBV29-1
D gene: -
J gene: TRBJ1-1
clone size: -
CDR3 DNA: TGCAGCGTGGGACTTTGGGCCTTGGAGAACACTGAAGCTTTCTTT
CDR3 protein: CSVGLWALENTEAFF

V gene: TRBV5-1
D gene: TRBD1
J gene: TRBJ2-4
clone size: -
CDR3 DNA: TGCGCCAGCAGCTCTCCGGGACAGTCGGACATTCAGTACTTC
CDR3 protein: CASSSPGQSDIQYF

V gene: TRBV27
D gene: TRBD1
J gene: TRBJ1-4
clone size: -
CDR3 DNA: TGTGCCAGCAGTTTGACAGGGAGTGAAAAACTGTTTTTT
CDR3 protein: CASSLTGSEKLFF

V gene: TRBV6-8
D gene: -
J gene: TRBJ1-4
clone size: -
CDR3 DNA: TGTGCCAGCAGTTCCAAGGGGTCGGCAACTAATGAAAAACTGTTTTTT
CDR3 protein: CASSSKGSATNEKLFF

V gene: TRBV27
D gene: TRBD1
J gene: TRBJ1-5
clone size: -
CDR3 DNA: TGTGCCAGCAGACAGGGGGCGCGTGGCAATCAGCCCCAGCATTTT
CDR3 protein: CASRQGARGNQPQHF